Below, 4 T cell receptor beta chains from the same sample are listed, as sequenced in a study of CD8 T cells in Susac syndrome. Random hexamers were used to reverse transcribe an amount of about 0.45 to 1 ug RNA. TCRdb itself ran the immunoSEQ multiplex PCR reads through MiXCR, one entry per CDR3 protein. The sample includes roughly 120,000 distinct CDR3 sequences, around 94% of them seen just once. Source material: CD4+ T cells from PBMCs. The receptors shown here come from a human donor in good health.

V is TRBV5-1 and J is TRBJ2-3; D is possibly TRBD2 (6 bases). In germline, CDR1 is SGHRS, CDR2 YFSETQ. The V end was cut by 4 bases, the J end by 0 bases, with 12 bases between. This CDR3 is 15 amino acids long. CDR3 sequence (DNA): TGCGCCAGCAGCACCGGGACTTTAAGCACAGATACGCAGTATTTT. It is translated as CASSTGTLSTDTQYF.

The rearrangement links TRBV9 to TRBJ1-1, with 10 bases matching TRBD1. Per the germline V gene, CDR1 is SGDLS and CDR2 is YYNGEE. V trimming: 3 bases; J trimming: 3 bases; junction bases outside the gene matches: 2. There are 14 residues in the CDR3. DNA for the CDR3: TGTGCCAGCAGCGCGGGGACAGGGGACACTGAAGCTTTCTTT. Translated: CASSAGTGDTEAFF.

This clonotype was found once. The chain has TRBV3-1 and TRBJ2-7; D may be TRBD1 (5 bases). This CDR3 is built from 14 residues. Germline CDR1 and CDR2: LGHDT and YNNKEL (reference sequence). The V end lost 4 bases, the J end lost 3 bases, and 13 bases lay between the germline ends. The CDR3 loop reads CASSPRQRNYEQYF. The CDR3 DNA reads as TGTGCCAGCAGCCCACGACAGAGAAACTACGAGCAGTACTTC.

V usage is TRBV20-1 and J usage is TRBJ1-5, with TRBD1 identical over 7 bases. CDR3 length equals 15 residues. Germline values: CDR1 DFQATT, CDR2 SNEGSKA (reference sequence). The ends lost 1 base at V and 2 bases at J; junction bases unmatched: 5. The CDR3 sequence: CSARADRSGNQPQHF. The CDR3 DNA reads as TGCAGTGCTAGAGCGGACAGGAGTGGCAATCAGCCCCAGCATTTT.